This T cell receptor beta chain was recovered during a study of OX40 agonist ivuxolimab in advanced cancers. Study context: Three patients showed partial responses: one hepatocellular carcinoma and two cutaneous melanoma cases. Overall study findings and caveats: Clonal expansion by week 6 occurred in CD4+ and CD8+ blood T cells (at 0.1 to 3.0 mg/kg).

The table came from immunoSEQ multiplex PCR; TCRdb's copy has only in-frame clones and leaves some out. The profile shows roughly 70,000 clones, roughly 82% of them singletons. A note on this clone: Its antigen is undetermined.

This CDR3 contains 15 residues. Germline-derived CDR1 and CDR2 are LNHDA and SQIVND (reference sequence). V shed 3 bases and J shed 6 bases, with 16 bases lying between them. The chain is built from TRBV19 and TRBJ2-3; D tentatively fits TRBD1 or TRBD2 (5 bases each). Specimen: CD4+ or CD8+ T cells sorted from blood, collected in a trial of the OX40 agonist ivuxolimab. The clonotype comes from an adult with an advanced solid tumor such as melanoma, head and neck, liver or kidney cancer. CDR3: CASSIRDGAWDTQYF. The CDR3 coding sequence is TGTGCCAGTAGTATTAGGGACGGTGCCTGGGATACGCAGTATTTT.